This TCR beta chain was found in a study of shared clonotypes between healthy human individuals. Broader study findings: The study drew on few donors, limiting represented genetic and exposure-history diversity.

Positively selected for CCR7, the CD45RO-negative cells used as naive CD8 cells excluded terminally differentiated effector memory CD45RA+ cells. The study drew all its donors from Caucasian adults living in Nashville, Tennessee. Trimming left V 4 bases short and J 5 bases short, with 20 bases between. Germline values: CDR1 MGHDK, CDR2 SYGVNS. The CDR3 spans 17 residues. Clones were read by immunoSEQ multiplex PCR, and TCRdb kept only the in-frame ones, dropping some. The sample lists millions of clones, approximately 94% seen once, with over 1.5% in the top ten. With respect to this clone: Its antigen is still unknown.

V usage is TRBV25-1 and J usage is TRBJ2-2, with D perhaps matching TRBD2 (8 bases). The sequence derives from a man between 18 and 35 years old in good health. Some clones in this sample may be carry-over from other donors' samples. Sequencing was done on a sample of naive CD8+ T cells from PBMCs. The CDR3 DNA is TGTGCCAGCAGTGGACAGGGTCCACTAGCGGAAACCGGGGAGCTGTTTTTT. Translated: CASSGQGPLAETGELFF.